This entry is about one T cell receptor beta chain. Data came from immunoSEQ multiplex PCR; TCRdb stores just in-frame clones and leaves some out. Here the sample spans about 100,000 clones, just over 90% being singletons. This sample is drawn from a study of blood T cell repertoires in COVID-19. Study-level information: The analysed material was cDNA or gDNA that came from T cells, B-cell-depleted T cells, or PBMCs.

This TCR came from a man aged 45 to 65 with active COVID-19. The specimen was peripheral blood.

The CDR3 nucleotides are TGTGCCAGCAGCTTAAGTCCAGGGGCGGTCGGGGAGCTGTTTTTT. Amino acids: CASSLSPGAVGELFF. The rearrangement joins TRBV7-3 to TRBJ2-2; TRBD1 might be the D (6 bases). V lost 1 base to trimming and J lost 7 bases, with 13 bases between them. Germline V gene sequence: CDR1 SGHTA, CDR2 FQGTGA. The CDR3 runs to 15 residues.